This TCR beta chain is from a study of shared clonotypes between healthy human individuals. The study, taken as a whole, reports: Generally, estimated richness proved larger in naive subsets than it did in memory subsets.

Profiling relied on immunoSEQ multiplex PCR, and the TCRdb table lists in-frame clones only, not all of them. The sample contains over a million clones, 96% of which appear only once. Worth noting for this clone: The antigen is unknown.

There are 14 residues in the CDR3. Germline V gene data show CDR1 as SGDLS and CDR2 as YYNGEE. Trimming removed 0 bases from V and 5 bases from J; junction bases left unmatched: 0. The origin of this receptor is a young man in good health. Sequencing was carried out using naive CD4+ T cells sorted from blood. Sample subset: CD45RA+ positively selected. The rearrangement uses TRBV9 and TRBJ2-2, with 8 positions matching TRBD2. Here the CDR3 reads CASSVVAGTGELFF. Written as DNA, the CDR3 is TGTGCCAGCAGCGTAGTAGCGGGAACCGGGGAGCTGTTTTTT.